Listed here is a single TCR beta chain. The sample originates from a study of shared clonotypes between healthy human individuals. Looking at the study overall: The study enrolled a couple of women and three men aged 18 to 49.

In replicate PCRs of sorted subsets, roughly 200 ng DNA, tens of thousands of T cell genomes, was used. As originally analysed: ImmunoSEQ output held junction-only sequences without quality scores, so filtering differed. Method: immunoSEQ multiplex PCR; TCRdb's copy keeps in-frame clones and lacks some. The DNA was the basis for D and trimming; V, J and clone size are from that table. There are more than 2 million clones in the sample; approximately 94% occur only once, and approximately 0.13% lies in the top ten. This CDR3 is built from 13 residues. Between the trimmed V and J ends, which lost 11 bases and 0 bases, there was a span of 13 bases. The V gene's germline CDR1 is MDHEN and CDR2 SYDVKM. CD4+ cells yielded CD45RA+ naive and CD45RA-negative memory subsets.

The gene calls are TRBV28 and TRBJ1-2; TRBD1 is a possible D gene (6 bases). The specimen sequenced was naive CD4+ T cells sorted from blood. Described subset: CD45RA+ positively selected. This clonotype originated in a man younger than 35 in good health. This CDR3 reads CAGRDNTNYGYTF. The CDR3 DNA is TGTGCCGGGCGGGACAACACTAACTATGGCTACACCTTC.